This is a list of T cell receptor beta chains from one sample in a study of shared clonotypes between healthy human individuals. Generated by immunoSEQ multiplex PCR, the TCRdb table keeps only in-frame clones and is missing some. The data contain roughly 640,000 clones, less than 85% of them singletons. Sequenced input: memory CD4+ T cells sorted from blood. The receptors shown here come from a woman aged 25 to 45 in good health. Both conserved end residues are part of each CDR3. D genes are given only for firm matches. Rows may omit the clone size; those that give it use once, few, many or a size class.

D gene,J gene,V gene,clone size,CDR3 length,CDR3 protein,CDR3 DNA
.,TRBJ1-5,TRBV6-1,.,16,CASSAQKRGNNQPQHF,TGTGCCAGCAGTGCACAAAAAAGAGGGAACAATCAGCCCCAGCATTTT
.,TRBJ2-5,TRBV30,.,15,CAWSVMGVLGGTQYF,TGTGCCTGGAGTGTTATGGGAGTTCTTGGTGGGACCCAGTACTTC
TRBD2,TRBJ2-1,TRBV11-2,.,15,CASSLVSGGYNEQFF,TGTGCCAGCAGCTTAGTCAGCGGGGGATACAATGAGCAGTTCTTC
TRBD2,TRBJ2-1,TRBV10-2,once,13,CAGSGLAGNEQFF,TGCGCGGGGTCAGGACTAGCGGGAAATGAGCAGTTCTTC
.,TRBJ2-7,TRBV2,few,12,CASRGQTYEQYF,TGTGCCAGCAGAGGACAGACCTACGAGCAGTACTTC
.,TRBJ2-3,TRBV6-1,.,12,CASRGGTDTQYF,TGTGCCAGCAGGGGGGGCACAGATACGCAGTATTTT
.,TRBJ2-7,TRBV13,.,14,CASSSGMVSYEQYF,TGTGCCAGCAGCTCCGGGATGGTAAGCTACGAGCAGTACTTC
.,TRBJ2-1,TRBV28,.,15,CASSMGQDYYNEQFF,TGTGCCAGCAGTATGGGACAAGATTACTACAATGAGCAGTTCTTC
TRBD1,TRBJ1-4,TRBV7-8,.,16,CASSSGQGTTNEKLFF,TGTGCCAGCAGCTCGGGACAGGGTACAACTAATGAAAAACTGTTTTTT
TRBD2,TRBJ2-7,TRBV4-2,.,17,CASSRLGTSGISYEQYF,TGTGCCAGCAGCCGTTTGGGGACTAGCGGTATCTCCTACGAGCAGTACTTC
.,TRBJ2-6,TRBV27,.,15,CASSQTASGANVLTF,TGTGCCAGCAGTCAGACGGCCTCTGGGGCCAACGTCCTGACTTTC
TRBD1,TRBJ1-1,TRBV25-1,.,18,CASSEYGQGSVVDTEAFF,TGTGCCAGCAGTGAATACGGACAGGGCTCCGTTGTGGACACTGAAGCTTTCTTT
TRBD1,TRBJ1-1,TRBV7-8,.,14,CASSVQGANTEAFF,TGTGCCAGCAGCGTACAGGGGGCGAACACTGAAGCTTTCTTT
.,TRBJ2-7,TRBV5-1,.,12,CASSLYSNEQYF,TGCGCCAGCAGCTTGTACTCGAACGAGCAGTACTTC
.,TRBJ1-1,TRBV19,once,13,CASSQQRNTEAFF,TGTGCCAGTAGTCAACAGAGAAACACTGAAGCTTTCTTT
TRBD1,TRBJ2-2,TRBV6-1,.,15,CASSVDRVGTGELFF,TGTGCCAGCAGTGTAGACAGGGTTGGGACCGGGGAGCTGTTTTTT
.,TRBJ1-1,TRBV7-9,.,16,CASSKEGFIMNTEAFF,TGTGCCAGCAGCAAAGAGGGCTTTATTATGAACACTGAAGCTTTCTTT
.,TRBJ1-3,TRBV5-4,.,15,CASSLAGLEGNTIYF,TGTGCCAGCAGCTTGGCAGGGTTAGAAGGAAACACCATATATTTT
TRBD1,TRBJ1-5,TRBV28,few,15,CASSLYRGAGQPQHF,TGTGCCAGCAGTCTTTACAGGGGCGCTGGTCAGCCCCAGCATTTT
.,TRBJ1-2,TRBV28,.,13,CASSLFGGLGYTF,TGTGCCAGCAGTTTATTTGGGGGGTTAGGCTACACCTTC
.,TRBJ1-2,TRBV18,.,12,CASSPSARDNTF,TGTGCCAGCTCACCCTCGGCCAGGGACAACACCTTC
.,TRBJ1-2,TRBV28,.,15,CASSLVRPMYYGYTF,TGTGCCAGCAGTTTAGTCCGGCCTATGTACTATGGCTACACCTTC
TRBD2,TRBJ2-3,TRBV5-1,many,16,CASSSSSGMSTDTQYF,TGCGCCAGCAGCTCGTCTAGCGGGATGAGCACAGATACGCAGTATTTT